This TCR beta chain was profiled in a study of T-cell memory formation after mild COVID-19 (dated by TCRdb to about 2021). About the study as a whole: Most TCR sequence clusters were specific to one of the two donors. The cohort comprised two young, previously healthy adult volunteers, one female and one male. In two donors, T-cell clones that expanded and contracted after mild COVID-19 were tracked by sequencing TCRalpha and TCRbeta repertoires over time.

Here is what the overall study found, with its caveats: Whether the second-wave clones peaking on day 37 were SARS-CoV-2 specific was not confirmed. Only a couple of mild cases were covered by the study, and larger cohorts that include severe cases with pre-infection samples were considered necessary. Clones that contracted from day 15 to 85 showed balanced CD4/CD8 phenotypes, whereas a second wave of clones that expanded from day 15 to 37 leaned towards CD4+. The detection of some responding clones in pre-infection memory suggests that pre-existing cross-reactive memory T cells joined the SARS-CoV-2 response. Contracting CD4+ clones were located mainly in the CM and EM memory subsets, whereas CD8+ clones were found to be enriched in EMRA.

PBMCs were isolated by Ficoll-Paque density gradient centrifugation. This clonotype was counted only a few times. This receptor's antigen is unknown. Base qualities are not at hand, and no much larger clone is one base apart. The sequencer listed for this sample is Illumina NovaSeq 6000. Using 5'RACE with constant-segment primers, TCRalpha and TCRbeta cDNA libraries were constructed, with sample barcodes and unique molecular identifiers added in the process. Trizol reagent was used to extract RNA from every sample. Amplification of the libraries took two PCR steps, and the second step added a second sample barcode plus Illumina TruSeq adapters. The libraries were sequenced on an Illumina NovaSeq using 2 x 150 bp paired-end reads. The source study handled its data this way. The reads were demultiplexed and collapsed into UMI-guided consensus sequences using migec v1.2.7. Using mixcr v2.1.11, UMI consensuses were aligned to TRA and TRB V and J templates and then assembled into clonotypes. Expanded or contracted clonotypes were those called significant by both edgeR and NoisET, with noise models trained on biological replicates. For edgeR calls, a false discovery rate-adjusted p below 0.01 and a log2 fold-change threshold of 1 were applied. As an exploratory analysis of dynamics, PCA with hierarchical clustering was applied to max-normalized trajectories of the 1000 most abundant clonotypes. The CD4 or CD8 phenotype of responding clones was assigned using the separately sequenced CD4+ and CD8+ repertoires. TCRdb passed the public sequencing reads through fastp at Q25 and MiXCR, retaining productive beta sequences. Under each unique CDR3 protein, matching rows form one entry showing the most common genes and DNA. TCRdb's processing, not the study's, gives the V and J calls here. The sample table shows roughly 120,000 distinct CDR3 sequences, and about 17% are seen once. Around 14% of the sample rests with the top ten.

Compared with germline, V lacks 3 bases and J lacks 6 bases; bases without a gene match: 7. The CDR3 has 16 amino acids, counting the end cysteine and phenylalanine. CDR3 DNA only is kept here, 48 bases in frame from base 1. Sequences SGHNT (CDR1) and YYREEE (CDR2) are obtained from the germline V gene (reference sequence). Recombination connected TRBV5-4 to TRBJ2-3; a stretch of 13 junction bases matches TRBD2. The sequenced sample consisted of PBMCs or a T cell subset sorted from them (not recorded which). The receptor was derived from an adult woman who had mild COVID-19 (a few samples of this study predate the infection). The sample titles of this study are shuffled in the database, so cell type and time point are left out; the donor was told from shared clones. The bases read TGTGCCAGCAGCTCCGGGACTAGCGGGATTGGGGATACGCAGTATTTT. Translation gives CASSSGTSGIGDTQYF. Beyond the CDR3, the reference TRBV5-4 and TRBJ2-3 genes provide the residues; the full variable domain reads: ETGVTQSPTHLIKTRGQQVTLRCSSQSGHNTVSWYQQALGQGPQFIFQYYREEENGRGNFPPRFSGLQFPNYSSELNVNALELDDSALYLCASSSGTSGIGDTQYFGPGTRLTVL.